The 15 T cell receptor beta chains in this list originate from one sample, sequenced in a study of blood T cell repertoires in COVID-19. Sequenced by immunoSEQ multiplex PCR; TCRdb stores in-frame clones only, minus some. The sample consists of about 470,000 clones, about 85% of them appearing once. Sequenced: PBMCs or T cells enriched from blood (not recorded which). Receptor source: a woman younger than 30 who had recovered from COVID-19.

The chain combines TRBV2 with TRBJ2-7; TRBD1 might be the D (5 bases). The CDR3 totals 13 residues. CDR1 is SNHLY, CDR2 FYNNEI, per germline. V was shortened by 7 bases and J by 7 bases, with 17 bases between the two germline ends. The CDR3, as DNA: TGTGCCAGCATCAGGGAAACAAACACTGAGCAGTACTTC. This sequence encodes CASIRETNTEQYF.

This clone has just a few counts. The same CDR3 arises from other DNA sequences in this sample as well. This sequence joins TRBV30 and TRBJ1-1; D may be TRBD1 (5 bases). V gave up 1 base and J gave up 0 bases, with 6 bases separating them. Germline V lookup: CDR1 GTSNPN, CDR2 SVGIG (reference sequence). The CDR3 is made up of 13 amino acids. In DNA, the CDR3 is TGTGCCTGGAGTGCGACAGTGAACACTGAAGCTTTCTTT. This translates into CAWSATVNTEAFF.

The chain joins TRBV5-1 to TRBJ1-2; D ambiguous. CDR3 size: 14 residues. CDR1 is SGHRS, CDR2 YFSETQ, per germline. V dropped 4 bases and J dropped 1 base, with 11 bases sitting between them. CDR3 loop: CASSPATDNYGYTF. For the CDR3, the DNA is TGCGCCAGCAGCCCGGCGACTGATAACTATGGCTACACCTTC.

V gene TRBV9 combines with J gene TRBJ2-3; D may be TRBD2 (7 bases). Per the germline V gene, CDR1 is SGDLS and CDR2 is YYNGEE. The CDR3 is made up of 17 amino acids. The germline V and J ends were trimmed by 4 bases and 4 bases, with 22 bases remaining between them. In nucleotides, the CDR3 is TGTGCCAGCAGCCTTCGGGGGCGCGGGGGAGGTTCAGATACGCAGTATTTT. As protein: CASSLRGRGGGSDTQYF.

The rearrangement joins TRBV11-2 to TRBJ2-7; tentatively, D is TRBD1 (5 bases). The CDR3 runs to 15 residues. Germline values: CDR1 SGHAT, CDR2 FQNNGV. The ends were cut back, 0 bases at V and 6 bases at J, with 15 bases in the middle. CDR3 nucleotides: TGTGCCAGCAGCTTAGATCCCGACAGAGTCGGCGAGCAGTACTTC. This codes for CASSLDPDRVGEQYF.

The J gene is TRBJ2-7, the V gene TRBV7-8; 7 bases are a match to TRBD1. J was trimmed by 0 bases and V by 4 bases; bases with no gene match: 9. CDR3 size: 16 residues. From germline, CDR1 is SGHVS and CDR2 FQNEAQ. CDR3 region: CASSSLKTGSSYEQYF. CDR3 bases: TGTGCCAGCAGCTCACTAAAGACAGGGAGCTCCTACGAGCAGTACTTC.

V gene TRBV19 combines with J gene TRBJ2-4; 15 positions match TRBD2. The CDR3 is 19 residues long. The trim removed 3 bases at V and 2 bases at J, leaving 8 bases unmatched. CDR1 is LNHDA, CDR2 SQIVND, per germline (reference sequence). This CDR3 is CASSMLGLAGGGSKNIQYF. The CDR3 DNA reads TGTGCCAGTAGTATGTTGGGACTAGCGGGGGGTGGGTCCAAAAACATTCAGTACTTC.

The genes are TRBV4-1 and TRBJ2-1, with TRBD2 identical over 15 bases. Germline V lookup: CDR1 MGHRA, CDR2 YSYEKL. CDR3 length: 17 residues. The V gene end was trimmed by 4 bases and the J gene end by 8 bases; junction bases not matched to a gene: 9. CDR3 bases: TGCGCCAGCAGCCGGGGACTAGCGGGGGGATTCAACGATGAGCAGTTCTTC. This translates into CASSRGLAGGFNDEQFF.

CDR3 sequence: CASSLIYPAKPSYEQYF. Written as DNA, the CDR3 is TGTGCCAGCAGTTTAATCTACCCCGCAAAGCCCTCCTACGAGCAGTACTTC. The chain links TRBV28 to TRBJ2-7; no clear D gene. Germline-derived CDR1 and CDR2 are MDHEN and SYDVKM. Trimming removed 2 bases at V and 0 bases at J, with 17 bases between. This CDR3 contains 17 residues.

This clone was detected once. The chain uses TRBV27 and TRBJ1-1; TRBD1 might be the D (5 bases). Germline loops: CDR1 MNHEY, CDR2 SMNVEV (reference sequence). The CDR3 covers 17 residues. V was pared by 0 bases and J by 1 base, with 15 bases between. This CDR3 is CASSLSGGTDQNTEAFF. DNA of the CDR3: TGTGCCAGCAGTTTATCCGGAGGGACGGACCAGAACACTGAAGCTTTCTTT.

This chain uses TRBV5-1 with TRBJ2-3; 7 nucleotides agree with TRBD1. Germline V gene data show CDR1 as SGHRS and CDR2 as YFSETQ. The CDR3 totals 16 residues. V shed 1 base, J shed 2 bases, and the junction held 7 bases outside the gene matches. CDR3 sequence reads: CASSLFGQAYTDTQYF. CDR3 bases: TGCGCCAGCAGCTTGTTCGGACAGGCCTACACAGATACGCAGTATTTT.

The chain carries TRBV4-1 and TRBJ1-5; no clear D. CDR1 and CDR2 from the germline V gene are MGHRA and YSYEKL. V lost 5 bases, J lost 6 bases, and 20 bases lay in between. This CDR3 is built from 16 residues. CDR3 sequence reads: CASSKGQTTVVQPQHF. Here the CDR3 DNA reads TGCGCCAGCAGCAAAGGGCAGACTACCGTGGTTCAGCCCCAGCATTTT.

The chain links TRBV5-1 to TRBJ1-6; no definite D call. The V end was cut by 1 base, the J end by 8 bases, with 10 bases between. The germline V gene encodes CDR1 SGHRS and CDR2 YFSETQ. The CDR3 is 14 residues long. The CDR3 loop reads CASSLPEGDSPLHF. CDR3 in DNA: TGCGCCAGCAGCTTGCCGGAGGGAGATTCACCCCTCCACTTT.

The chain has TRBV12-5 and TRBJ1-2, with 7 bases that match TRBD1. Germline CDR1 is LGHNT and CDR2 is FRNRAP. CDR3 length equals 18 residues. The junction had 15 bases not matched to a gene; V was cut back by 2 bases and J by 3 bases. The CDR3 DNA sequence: TGTGCTAGTGGTTTGACAATTGACAGGGTCGTCTTCCACTATGGCTACACCTTC. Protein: CASGLTIDRVVFHYGYTF. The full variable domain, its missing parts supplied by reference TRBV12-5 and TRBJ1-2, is DARVTQTPRHKVTEMGQEVTMRCQPILGHNTVFWYRQTMMQGLELLAYFRNRAPLDDSGMPKDRFSAEMPDATLATLKIQPSEPRDSAVYFCASGLTIDRVVFHYGYTFGSGTRLTVV.

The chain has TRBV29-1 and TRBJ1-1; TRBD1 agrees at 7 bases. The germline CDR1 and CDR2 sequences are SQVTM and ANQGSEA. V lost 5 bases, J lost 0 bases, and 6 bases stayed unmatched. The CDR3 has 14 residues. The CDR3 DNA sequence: TGCAGCGTTCATTCCAGGGGGTTGAACACTGAAGCTTTCTTT. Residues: CSVHSRGLNTEAFF.